What follows are 8 T cell receptor beta chains derived from one specimen sequenced in a study of cytomegalovirus exposure and HLA in healthy donors. Researchers ran the PCR with 60 Vbeta and 13 Jbeta primers. Clones were read by immunoSEQ multiplex PCR, and TCRdb kept only the in-frame ones, dropping some. Among around 150,000 clones listed, about three quarters were seen once. Sequencing input: PBMCs. The receptors stem from a woman between 40 and 55 years old in good health and CMV-seropositive.

The rearrangement links TRBV19 to TRBJ2-2, with D maybe TRBD2 (6 bases). With 3 bases removed from V and 8 bases from J, the gap between germline ends came to 16 bases. Per the germline V gene, CDR1 is LNHDA and CDR2 is SQIVND (reference sequence). The CDR3 consists of 15 residues. CDR3 nucleotides: TGTGCCAGTAGTATTGGGGGGACCTCCCTTGGGGAGCTGTTTTTT. This translates into CASSIGGTSLGELFF.

The chain links TRBV5-1 to TRBJ2-3, with 9 bases identical to TRBD2. J was trimmed by 5 bases and V by 6 bases; bases with no gene match: 10. CDR1 SGHRS and CDR2 YFSETQ come from the germline V gene. This CDR3 region has 15 residues. CDR3 bases: TGCGCCAGCATGATTAGGGCGGGGGGGCGAGATACGCAGTATTTT. This gives the protein CASMIRAGGRDTQYF.

This sequence joins TRBV14 and TRBJ1-3, with TRBD1 as a possible D gene (5 bases). Trimming removed 7 bases from V and 4 bases from J, with 20 bases in between. CDR3 length: 16 residues. Looked up from germline, CDR1 is SGHDN and CDR2 is FVKESK. CDR3 amino acids: CASNRKWGGSGNTIYF. CDR3 nucleotides: TGTGCCAGCAACCGCAAGTGGGGGGGTTCGGGAAACACCATATATTTT. Looking up the rest from reference TRBV14 and TRBJ1-3 gives the full variable domain: EAGVTQFPSHSVIEKGQTVTLRCDPISGHDNLYWYRRVMGKEIKFLLHFVKESKQDESGMPNNRFLAERTGGTYSTLKVQPAELEDSGVYFCASNRKWGGSGNTIYFGEGSWLTVV.

The genes are TRBV28 and TRBJ2-7, with TRBD2 matching 13 bases. The CDR3 runs to 15 residues. Per germline, CDR1 MDHEN and CDR2 SYDVKM. Unmatched junction bases numbered 9, after V lost 6 bases and J lost 7 bases. The CDR3 sequence is CASSSTPGLAGEQYF. The CDR3 DNA follows: TGTGCCAGCAGCTCAACGCCGGGACTAGCGGGAGAGCAGTACTTC.

This clone was seen a few times. This chain joins TRBV5-5 and TRBJ1-1; D might be TRBD1 (5 bases). CDR1 and CDR2 from the germline V gene are SGHKS and YYEKEE (reference sequence). V was pared by 3 bases and J by 0 bases, with 15 bases between. The CDR3 has 16 amino acids. The CDR3 is CASSSFRGSLNTEAFF. As DNA, the CDR3 is TGTGCCAGCAGCTCTTTTCGGGGGTCTTTGAACACTGAAGCTTTCTTT. Together with reference TRBV5-5 and TRBJ1-1, the CDR3 gives the full variable domain: DAGVTQSPTHLIKTRGQQVTLRCSPISGHKSVSWYQQVLGQGPQFIFQYYEKEERGRGNFPDRFSARQFPNYSSELNVNALLLGDSALYLCASSSFRGSLNTEAFFGQGTRLTVV.

Points on this clone: Other DNA sequences within the sample encode an identical CDR3. This chain links TRBV5-4 with TRBJ2-7; D gene unclear. V lost 0 bases and J 2 bases, leaving 9 bases between the germline ends. Germline CDR1 is SGHNT and CDR2 is YYREEE (reference sequence). The length of the CDR3 is 14 residues. CDR3 in DNA: TGTGCCAGCAGCTTGGGAGGAACGACCTACGAGCAGTACTTC. Amino acids: CASSLGGTTYEQYF.

This clone was seen a handful of times. The CDR3 spells CASSLPGYNQPQHF. Here the CDR3 DNA reads TGTGCCAGCAGCTTACCAGGTTACAATCAGCCCCAGCATTTT. The V and J genes are TRBV7-2 and TRBJ1-5; D gene ambiguous. Trimming removed 2 bases at V and 3 bases at J, with 8 bases between. The CDR3 is made up of 14 amino acids. Per the germline V gene, CDR1 is SGHTA and CDR2 is FQGNSA.

The V gene is TRBV11-3, the J gene TRBJ1-2; D remains unclear. Trimming left V 1 base short and J 3 bases short, with 9 bases between. The CDR3 is 14 amino acids. CDR1 and CDR2 from the germline V gene are SGHNT and YENEEA. CDR3 residues: CASSLGGQDYGYTF. Here the CDR3 DNA reads TGTGCCAGCAGCTTAGGAGGGCAGGACTATGGCTACACCTTC. Full variable domain (rest looked up from reference TRBV11-3 and TRBJ1-2): EAGVVQSPRYKIIEKKQPVAFWCNPISGHNTLYWYLQNLGQGPELLIRYENEEAVDDSQLPKDRFSAERLKGVDSTLKIQPAELGDSAVYLCASSLGGQDYGYTFGSGTRLTVV.